Shown below are 13 T cell receptor beta chains from a single sample sequenced in a study of vaccination effects on CD4 cells after COVID-19. These TCRs are of unknown antigen specificity. At the end of approximately 10 days of culture, CD4+ T cells were isolated. Sequenced by immunoSEQ multiplex PCR; TCRdb stores in-frame clones only, minus some. There are about 74,000 clones in the sample; roughly three quarters occur only once, and around 2% lies in the top ten. Source: CD4+ T cells from PBMCs cultured without peptide, taken before COVID-19 vaccination. These receptors were collected from a human donor who received a COVID-19 vaccine.

The chain uses TRBV7-2 and TRBJ2-1; D might be TRBD2 (6 bases). Germline CDR1 and CDR2: SGHTA and FQGNSA. The length of the CDR3 is 14 residues. V dropped 5 bases and J dropped 7 bases, with 15 bases sitting between them. Here the CDR3 reads CASSPAGGVNEQFF. The CDR3 region has the DNA TGTGCCAGCAGCCCCGCGGGCGGGGTGAATGAGCAGTTCTTC. Filled out from reference TRBV7-2 and TRBJ2-1, the complete variable domain reads GAGVSQSPSNKVTEKGKDVELRCDPISGHTALYWYRQSLGQGLEFLIYFQGNSAPDKSGLPSDRFSAERTGGSVSTLTIQRTQQEDSAVYLCASSPAGGVNEQFFGPGTRLTVL.

The genes are TRBV19 and TRBJ2-1, with 10 bases fitting TRBD1. The trim removed 7 bases at V and 2 bases at J, leaving 8 bases unmatched. The CDR3 contains 16 residues. The germline CDR1 and CDR2 sequences are LNHDA and SQIVND (reference sequence). The CDR3 reads CASTTPGTGAYNEQFF. Written as DNA, the CDR3 is TGTGCCAGTACCACTCCCGGGACAGGGGCCTACAATGAGCAGTTCTTC.

V is TRBV29-1 and J is TRBJ2-1; 7 positions match TRBD2. The J segment lost 5 bases and the V segment lost 7 bases, leaving 11 bases of the junction unmatched. The CDR3 is 14 residues long. CDR1 and CDR2 (germline): SQVTM, ANQGSEA. CDR3 sequence (DNA): TGCAGCGCCCTAACTAGCGCCTCGAACAATGAGCAGTTCTTC. Translating it yields CSALTSASNNEQFF.

This clone was detected once. The rearrangement uses TRBV18 and TRBJ2-5; maybe TRBD2 (5 bases). The CDR3 extends over 14 amino acids. Between the trimmed V and J ends, which lost 4 bases and 7 bases, there was a span of 16 bases. CDR1 and CDR2 from the germline V gene are KGHSH and LQKENI. In nucleotides, the CDR3 is TGTGCCAGCTCACGAGAGGAGGTATCGGGGACCCAGTACTTC. Its translation is CASSREEVSGTQYF.

The chain carries TRBV12-3 or TRBV12-4 and TRBJ1-1; D unclear. This CDR3 comprises 12 residues. Trimming took off 2 bases at V and 4 bases at J, with 5 bases between the two ends. The CDR3 DNA sequence: TGTGCCAGCAGTTTACGGGCCACTGAAGCTTTCTTT. It is translated as CASSLRATEAFF.

The V call is TRBV18, the J call TRBJ1-1, with 7 positions matching TRBD1. This CDR3 comprises 14 residues. The V segment lost 5 bases and the J segment 0 bases; nucleotides outside the gene matches: 3. Germline V lookup: CDR1 KGHSH, CDR2 LQKENI. This CDR3 is CASSWDSVNTEAFF. CDR3 in DNA: TGTGCCAGCTCATGGGACAGCGTGAACACTGAAGCTTTCTTT.

The chain uses TRBV20-1 and TRBJ2-3; no clear D gene. The CDR3 contains 11 residues. The V end lost 6 bases, the J end lost 11 bases, and 15 bases lay between the germline ends. Germline-derived CDR1 and CDR2 are DFQATT and SNEGSKA (reference sequence). This chain's CDR3 is CSAPDAPQQYF. Here the CDR3 DNA reads TGCAGTGCCCCGGACGCTCCGCAGCAGTATTTT.

This chain joins TRBV7-2 and TRBJ1-4, with 7 bases matching TRBD1. Trimming took 5 bases from V and 3 from J; bases not matched to a gene: 6. Germline V gene lookup returns CDR1 SGHTA and CDR2 FQGNSA. This CDR3 is built from 15 residues. CDR3 sequence reads: CASSIRQGPNEKLFF. Here the CDR3 DNA reads TGTGCCAGCAGCATACGACAGGGACCTAATGAAAAACTGTTTTTT.

The CDR3 nucleotides read TGTGCCAGCAGCGGGGGCGGCTCTGGGGCCAACGTCCTGACTTTC. Amino acid sequence: CASSGGGSGANVLTF. The J gene is TRBJ2-6, the V gene TRBV11-3, with D possibly being TRBD1 (6 bases). This CDR3 is built from 15 residues. Germline V CDR1 and CDR2: SGHNT, YENEEA. V dropped 5 bases and J dropped 0 bases, with 8 bases sitting between them.

The table lists this clone with a few counts. The chain is built from TRBV12-3 or TRBV12-4 and TRBJ1-6; D uncertain. Trimming stripped 1 base from V and 11 bases from J, with 6 bases between. The CDR3 has 12 residues. DNA for the CDR3: TGTGCCAGCAGTTTAGATCTTCCACCCCTCCACTTT. Its translation is CASSLDLPPLHF.

This rearrangement joins TRBV7-2 to TRBJ1-5; D remains unclear. The germline gives CDR1 SGHTA, CDR2 FQGNSA. This CDR3 has 16 residues. V lost 1 base and J 7 bases, leaving 17 bases between the germline ends. The CDR3 reads CASSLEVSTGGQPQHF. CDR3 in DNA: TGTGCCAGCAGCTTAGAGGTCTCGACGGGAGGGCAGCCCCAGCATTTT.

This clone was detected once. This chain links TRBV12-5 with TRBJ2-1; D is unresolved. The V and J ends lost 8 bases and 3 bases respectively, with 14 bases between them. Germline assignment: CDR1 LGHNT and CDR2 FRNRAP. CDR3 length: 14 amino acids. CDR3 residues: CASQRDWGYNEQFF. Here the CDR3 DNA reads TGTGCTAGTCAACGAGACTGGGGCTACAATGAGCAGTTCTTC.

V usage is TRBV3-1 (or the pseudogene TRBV3-2) and J usage is TRBJ2-1; 7 nucleotides agree with TRBD2. The CDR3 contains 14 residues. CDR1 is LGHDT and CDR2 is YNNKEL in the germline V gene (reference sequence). The V segment lost 8 bases and the J segment 0 bases; nucleotides outside the gene matches: 4. CDR3 amino acids: CASVPSGSYNEQFF. In DNA, the CDR3 is TGTGCCAGCGTCCCTAGCGGCTCCTACAATGAGCAGTTCTTC.